Following are 24 T cell receptor beta chains from one sample sequenced in a study of T cell repertoires in cytomegalovirus infection. Their antigens remain unidentified. Each CDR3 protein is one row after TCRdb ran MiXCR on the reads. The profile covers about 830,000 distinct CDR3 sequences, with approximately 29% appearing a single time and 9.5% to 15% taken by the ten largest. The sequences come from cultured CD8+ T cells from PBMCs, collected from culture after CMV antigen stimulation. The receptors stem from a human donor in good health (CMV status not recorded). Some clones in this sample may be carry-over from other donors' samples.

The genes are TRBV7-6 and TRBJ2-1; D not resolved. V was shortened by 3 bases and J by 10 bases, with 13 bases between the two germline ends. This CDR3 is 13 amino acids long. Germline V gene lookup returns CDR1 SGHVS and CDR2 FNYEAQ. In nucleotides, the CDR3 is TGTGCCAGCAGCTTTACTCTGAGTCGCGAGCAGTTCTTC. Encoded protein: CASSFTLSREQFF.

Concerning this clonotype itself: This may arise from a read error, as a much more abundant clone is one base away. The chain has TRBV7-2 and TRBJ2-7; D gene ambiguous. Trimming shortened V by 0 bases and J by 4 bases, and 10 bases separated the two germline ends. CDR1 is SGHTA, CDR2 FQGNSA, per germline. CDR3 size: 14 residues. The CDR3: CASSLALMEYEQYV. DNA of the CDR3: TGTGCCAGCAGCTTAGCATTGATGGAATACGAGCAGTACGTC.

V usage is TRBV11-2 and J usage is TRBJ1-2, with D possibly TRBD1 on 5 matching bases. The germline V gene encodes CDR1 SGHAT and CDR2 FQNNGV. V shed 1 base and J shed 1 base, with 13 bases lying between them. CDR3 length equals 16 residues. The CDR3 DNA reads TGTGCCAGCAGCTTAGTACTGGAGGGGAGTAACTATGGCTACACCTTC. Protein: CASSLVLEGSNYGYTF.

Here the CDR3 reads CASSDPVEDPYTDTQYF. CDR3 in DNA: TGTGCCAGCAGCGATCCGGTGGAGGACCCCTACACAGATACGCAGTATTTT. This sequence joins TRBV6-2 or TRBV6-3 and TRBJ2-3; TRBD2 is a possible D gene (5 bases). Germline loops: CDR1 MNHEY, CDR2 SVGEGT. This CDR3 region has 17 residues. V was trimmed by 6 bases and J by 2 bases, leaving 21 bases between them.

A remark on this clonotype: A much larger clone differs from this one at a single base, so this may be a read error. The rearrangement uses TRBV7-9 and TRBJ2-5; D uncertain. Germline-derived CDR1 and CDR2 are SEHNR and FQNEAQ (reference sequence). The V and J ends lost 1 base and 5 bases respectively, with 23 bases between them. The CDR3 contains 18 residues. The CDR3 protein is CASSLVEEKAPPGETQYF. The CDR3 DNA follows: TGTGCCAGCAGCTTAGTCGAGGAAAAAGCGCCCCCCGGGGAGACCCAGTACTTC.

This clonotype was seen many times. V and J are TRBV11-1 and TRBJ2-1; TRBD1 matches 7 bases. Looked up from germline, CDR1 is SGHAT and CDR2 is FQDESV (reference sequence). The CDR3 runs 15 residues. Trimming at V came to 3 bases and at J to 9 bases, leaving 11 bases not matched to a gene. The CDR3 loop is CASSFYSGQRREQFF. The CDR3 DNA reads TGTGCCAGCAGCTTCTACTCGGGACAGAGGCGTGAGCAGTTCTTC.

The CDR3 coding sequence is TGTGCCAGTAGTATAATTGGGACTAGCGGGGGGGCTAAAGATGAGCAGTTCTTC. This sequence encodes CASSIIGTSGGAKDEQFF. The V and J genes are TRBV19 and TRBJ2-1; 16 bases fit TRBD2. Germline V gives CDR1 LNHDA, CDR2 SQIVND (reference sequence). There are 18 residues in the CDR3. Trimming took 2 bases from V and 8 from J; bases not matched to a gene: 9.

This clonotype has only a few counts. The gene calls are TRBV6-5 and TRBJ2-2; possibly TRBD1 or TRBD2 for D (5 bases each). Germline loops: CDR1 MNHEY, CDR2 SVGAGI. This CDR3 is built from 16 residues. V was clipped by 1 base and J by 7 bases, with 16 bases between them. The CDR3 spells CASSYWGSYEGGELFF. The CDR3 region has the DNA TGTGCCAGCAGTTACTGGGGGTCCTATGAGGGCGGGGAGCTGTTTTTT.

CDR3 sequence (DNA): TGTGCCAGCAGCCTCAAGACAGGTGCAACTAATGAAAAACTGTTTTTT. Translating it yields CASSLKTGATNEKLFF. The chain employs TRBV5-4 and TRBJ1-4; a possible D gene is TRBD1 (6 bases). Germline CDR1 is SGHNT and CDR2 is YYREEE (reference sequence). With 4 bases removed from V and 0 bases from J, the gap between germline ends came to 13 bases. The CDR3 length is 16 residues.

V and J are TRBV7-9 and TRBJ2-7, with TRBD1 matching 8 bases. V was clipped by 5 bases and J by 2 bases; unmatched bases: 8. This CDR3 is built from 15 residues. The germline V gene has CDR1 SEHNR and CDR2 FQNEAQ (reference sequence). CDR3 sequence: CASSVGQGEAYEQYF. In DNA, the CDR3 is TGTGCCAGCAGCGTCGGACAGGGTGAAGCCTACGAGCAGTACTTC.

The chain carries TRBV28 and TRBJ2-1; D may be TRBD1 or TRBD2 (5 bases each). Germline V gives CDR1 MDHEN, CDR2 SYDVKM. Trimming took 5 bases from V and 7 from J, leaving 15 bases between them. The CDR3 consists of 14 residues. As DNA, the CDR3 is TGTGCCAGCAGTCCGAGGGCAGGGCGGAATGAGCAGTTCTTC. It translates to CASSPRAGRNEQFF.

The chain joins TRBV7-8 to TRBJ2-2; possible D gene TRBD1, 6 bases. V lost 1 base and J lost 3, with 6 bases in between. Per germline, CDR1 SGHVS and CDR2 FQNEAQ. The CDR3 extends over 14 amino acids. Here the CDR3 DNA reads TGTGCCAGCAGCTTAGACAGGGACACCGGGGAGCTGTTTTTT. It yields the protein CASSLDRDTGELFF.

The chain recombines TRBV9 with TRBJ2-3; 9 bases fit TRBD2. Germline trimming cut 0 bases from V and 2 bases from J; bases unmatched to any gene: 7. From germline, CDR1 is SGDLS and CDR2 YYNGEE. The CDR3 loop spans 17 amino acids. The CDR3 nucleotides are TGTGCCAGCAGCGTAGCTGGGGCTAGCGGGGCCACAGATACGCAGTATTTT. Translated, it gives CASSVAGASGATDTQYF.

Concerning this clonotype: One end of the junction does not line up with germline, which may come from a read error. The J gene is TRBJ2-3, the V gene TRBV6-2 or TRBV6-3; D is unresolved. The CDR3 runs to 12 residues. Germline assignment: CDR1 MNHEY and CDR2 SVGEGT. The CDR3 DNA sequence: TGTGTCAGCAGTAGCCTCGAAGATACGCAGTATTTT. It codes for CVSSSLEDTQYF.

Relative to its sample, this clonotype is medium-sized. This sequence joins TRBV7-9 and TRBJ2-7, with D maybe TRBD2 (7 bases). The ends were cut back, 5 bases at V and 3 bases at J, with 14 bases in the middle. Germline CDR1 SEHNR, CDR2 FQNEAQ (reference sequence). The CDR3 covers 14 residues. The CDR3 protein is CASSPPGGLYEQYF. CDR3 sequence (DNA): TGTGCCAGCAGCCCCCCGGGGGGCCTCTACGAGCAGTACTTC.

This clonotype has a handful of counts. The chain has TRBV20-1 and TRBJ2-1; 10 bases are shared with TRBD1. From germline, CDR1 is DFQATT and CDR2 SNEGSKA (reference sequence). The CDR3 extends over 15 amino acids. J lost 3 bases, V lost 6 bases, and 8 bases had no gene match. The CDR3 sequence is CSALSWDRGYNEQFF. DNA for the CDR3: TGCAGTGCCTTATCCTGGGACAGGGGCTACAATGAGCAGTTCTTC.

This sequence joins TRBV7-6 and TRBJ1-1, with D possibly TRBD1 on 5 matching bases. Germline lookup yields CDR1 SGHVS and CDR2 FNYEAQ. The germline V and J ends were trimmed by 5 bases and 3 bases, with 16 bases remaining between them. CDR3 length: 15 residues. DNA of the CDR3: TGTGCCAGCAGCCCAACGGACCTGGGGGACACTGAAGCTTTCTTT. Translation: CASSPTDLGDTEAFF. Filled out from reference TRBV7-6 and TRBJ1-1, the complete variable domain reads GAGVSQSPRYKVTKRGQDVALRCDPISGHVSLYWYRQALGQGPEFLTYFNYEAQQDKSGLPNDRFSAERPEGSISTLTIQRTEQRDSAMYRCASSPTDLGDTEAFFGQGTRLTVV.

The sample holds one count of this clonotype. The J gene is TRBJ2-1, the V gene TRBV19; D is unresolved. This CDR3 comprises 13 residues. The germline gives CDR1 LNHDA, CDR2 SQIVND (reference sequence). Trimming stripped 5 bases from V and 3 bases from J, with 8 bases between. The DNA for the CDR3 is TGTGCCAGTAGTTCGGACGTCTACAATGAGCAGTTCTTC. It translates to CASSSDVYNEQFF.

This clonotype has a count of ten or more. The J gene is TRBJ1-1, the V gene TRBV7-8; D not certain. Germline loops: CDR1 SGHVS, CDR2 FQNEAQ. CDR3 length equals 13 residues. Deletions cut 7 bases from V and 4 bases from J, with 13 bases between. CDR3 region: CASTTGVVTEAFF. The CDR3 region has the DNA TGTGCCAGCACGACGGGCGTGGTCACTGAAGCTTTCTTT. Variable domain in full (rest from reference TRBV7-8 and TRBJ1-1): GAGVSQSPRYKVAKRGQDVALRCDPISGHVSLFWYQQALGQGPEFLTYFQNEAQLDKSGLPSDRFFAERPEGSVSTLKIQRTQQEDSAVYLCASTTGVVTEAFFGQGTRLTVV.

V and J are TRBV7-9 and TRBJ2-5, with 9 nucleotides matching TRBD2. Trimming took 5 bases from V and 2 from J; bases not matched to a gene: 3. Germline assignment: CDR1 SEHNR and CDR2 FQNEAQ (reference sequence). The CDR3 runs 14 residues. The CDR3 protein is CASSISGGQETQYF. The DNA for the CDR3 is TGTGCCAGCAGCATCAGCGGGGGGCAAGAGACCCAGTACTTC.

The chain joins TRBV7-6 to TRBJ1-4, with 8 bases identical to TRBD1. The V segment lost 5 bases and the J segment 3 bases; nucleotides outside the gene matches: 8. CDR1 and CDR2 (germline): SGHVS, FNYEAQ. The CDR3 totals 16 residues. CDR3 DNA sequence: TGTGCCAGCAGCCCCGGACAGGGAGAACCTAATGAAAAACTGTTTTTT. Its translation: CASSPGQGEPNEKLFF.

This clonotype was seen a handful of times. This sequence joins TRBV6-2 or TRBV6-3 and TRBJ2-2; 8 bases line up with TRBD2. The V gene end was trimmed by 9 bases and the J gene end by 3 bases; junction bases not matched to a gene: 3. The germline V gene encodes CDR1 MNHEY and CDR2 SVGEGT. The CDR3 is 13 amino acids. CDR3 sequence reads: CASTSGYTGELFF. The CDR3 nucleotides read TGTGCCAGTACTAGCGGCTACACCGGGGAGCTGTTTTTT.

V usage is TRBV14 and J usage is TRBJ1-4; D is possibly TRBD1 (5 bases). Looked up from germline, CDR1 is SGHDN and CDR2 is FVKESK. The CDR3 covers 18 residues. V dropped 4 bases and J dropped 1 base, with 19 bases sitting between them. The CDR3 reads CASSLHVGPPETNEKLFF. The CDR3 DNA reads as TGTGCCAGCAGCCTACACGTGGGGCCCCCGGAAACTAATGAAAAACTGTTTTTT.

This clonotype appeared a few times. This chain uses TRBV7-9 with TRBJ2-1; D remains ambiguous. Germline CDR1 SEHNR, CDR2 FQNEAQ (reference sequence). The V end was cut by 9 bases, the J end by 5 bases, with 8 bases between. This CDR3 contains 11 residues. The CDR3 is CASGANNEQFF. The DNA for the CDR3 is TGTGCCAGTGGCGCAAACAATGAGCAGTTCTTC.